The rows below give T cell receptor beta chains drawn from one sample of a study of tumor and adjacent non-tumor tissue in lung cancer. TCRdb called the multiplex PCR reads again in MiXCR, with one record for every CDR3 protein. Of about 75,000 distinct CDR3 sequences detected, under 70% appear once; the ten largest clones hold about a quarter. The sample taken for sequencing was distant non-tumor lung tissue. These receptors were obtained from a woman in her forties or fifties with non-small cell lung cancer. CDR3s leave out the opening cysteine and the closing phenylalanine or tryptophan. Each record gives: V gene, CDR3 length, clone size, CDR3 protein. Clone size appears in some rows only: once, few, many, or a class for an expanded clone.

V: TRBV6-5
length: 11
size: once
CDR3: ASRETGDSPFH

V: TRBV11-1
length: 11
size: NA
CDR3: ASSSSGTDTQY

V: TRBV20-1
length: 11
size: NA
CDR3: RARGQSITEAF

V: TRBV28
length: 12
size: NA
CDR3: ASSELEGTDTQY

V: TRBV30
length: 11
size: many
CDR3: ACGTSAGQPQH

V: TRBV4-1
length: 13
size: NA
CDR3: ASSRQPRTNEKLF

V: TRBV29-1
length: 13
size: many
CDR3: SVKTSGGNTGELF

V: TRBV29-1
length: 11
size: NA
CDR3: SAVGGLTDTQY

V: TRBV4-2
length: 12
size: NA
CDR3: ASSGVAGTYELY

V: TRBV6-1
length: 14
size: NA
CDR3: ASSASGTGRYNERF

V: TRBV24-1
length: 15
size: large
CDR3: ATSDETGFRGTGELF

V: TRBV7-9
length: 16
size: few
CDR3: ASSLGPEGLAGIGELF

V: TRBV20-1
length: 13
size: NA
CDR3: YALKGQGLVQPQH

V: TRBV11-2
length: 15
size: NA
CDR3: TSSFGGSRISTGELC

V: TRBV20-1
length: 10
size: NA
CDR3: SDRGKGDEQL

V: TRBV20-1
length: 15
size: NA
CDR3: SARGSSATSSKDTQY

V: TRBV5-1
length: 14
size: NA
CDR3: ANSLGTGNSNQPQH

V: TRBV11-3
length: 19
size: once
CDR3: VSSSDLWGRKALWGDNEQF

V: TRBV29-1
length: 14
size: NA
CDR3: SARRTSGRAPNEQL

V: TRBV29-1
length: 10
size: NA
CDR3: SVGQGGETRY

V: TRBV12-3/TRBV12-4
length: 13
size: NA
CDR3: ARSLRTVASTEAF

V: TRBV6-5
length: 14
size: NA
CDR3: VSSYSWRGMTGELF

V: TRBV6-2/TRBV6-3
length: 11
size: NA
CDR3: ASSLLVYQPQH

V: TRBV4-3
length: 13
size: NA
CDR3: ASGQVLAGAYEHY

V: TRBV5-4
length: 11
size: once
CDR3: ASSLDRSHGYT

V: TRBV12-3/TRBV12-4
length: 13
size: NA
CDR3: ASSLSSGSGDEQF

V: TRBV20-1
length: 16
size: NA
CDR3: STSREGRRGGFQETQY

V: TRBV20-1
length: 12
size: NA
CDR3: SAKGFTYNSLLH

V: TRBV28
length: 12
size: few
CDR3: ASRGQGTNEKLF

V: TRBV20-1
length: 12
size: NA
CDR3: SAPDTPEGYGYT

V: TRBV29-1
length: 11
size: NA
CDR3: SVIGRNSYEQY

V: TRBV20-1
length: 12
size: once
CDR3: SVRTAVCTYEQY